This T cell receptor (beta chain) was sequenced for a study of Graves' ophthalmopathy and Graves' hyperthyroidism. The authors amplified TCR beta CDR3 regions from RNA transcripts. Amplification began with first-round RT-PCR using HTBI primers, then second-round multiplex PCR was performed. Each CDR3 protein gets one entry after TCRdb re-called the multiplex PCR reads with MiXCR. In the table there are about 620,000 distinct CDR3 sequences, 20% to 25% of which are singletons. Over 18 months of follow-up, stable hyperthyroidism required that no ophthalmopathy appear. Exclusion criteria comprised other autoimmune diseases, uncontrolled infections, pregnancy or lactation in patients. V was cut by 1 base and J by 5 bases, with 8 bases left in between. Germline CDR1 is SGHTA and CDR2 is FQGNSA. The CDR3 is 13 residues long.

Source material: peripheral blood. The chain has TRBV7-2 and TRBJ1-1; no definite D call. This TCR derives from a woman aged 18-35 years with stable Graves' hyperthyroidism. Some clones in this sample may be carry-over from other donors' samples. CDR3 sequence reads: CASSLVTRTEAFF. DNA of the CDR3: TGTGCCAGCAGCTTAGTCACAAGAACTGAAGCTTTCTTT.